Listed below are T cell receptor beta chains from one sample, sequenced in a study of beta chain features in type 1 diabetes. Assay used: immunoSEQ multiplex PCR; TCRdb lists only in-frame clones, some missing. Among about half a million clones, roughly an eighth were seen once, and the ten largest hold 0.046%. Sequencing was carried out using naive CD4+ T cells from blood. These receptors were collected from a woman in her late teens or twenties in good health. Both conserved end residues are part of each CDR3. A D gene is named only where the DNA matches it firmly. Clone sizes are given selectively: once, few, many, or a class where the clone is expanded.

J,D,V,size,CDR3,DNA
TRBJ2-1,.,TRBV4-3,few,CASSVQGSSYNEQFF,TGCGCCAGCAGCGTCCAGGGGAGCTCCTACAATGAGCAGTTCTTC
TRBJ1-3,.,TRBV2,few,CASSEGRLNTIYF,TGTGCCAGCAGTGAAGGGCGGTTAAACACCATATATTTT
TRBJ1-6,.,TRBV30,.,CAWSLGANGSPLHF,TGTGCCTGGAGTTTAGGGGCTAATGGTTCACCCCTCCACTTT
TRBJ2-1,.,TRBV15,few,CATSRQIGTPSYNEQFF,TGTGCCACCAGCAGACAAATCGGGACACCCTCCTACAATGAGCAGTTCTTC
TRBJ2-7,TRBD2,TRBV4-3,few,CASSQELGLAYNYEQYF,TGCGCCAGCAGCCAAGAACTGGGACTAGCGTACAACTACGAGCAGTACTTC
TRBJ2-1,TRBD1,TRBV10-3,.,CAISWGQGVAEQFF,TGTGCCATCAGTTGGGGACAGGGGGTCGCGGAGCAGTTCTTC
TRBJ1-1,.,TRBV5-1,few,CASSSDRGTEAFF,TGCGCCAGCAGCTCCGACAGAGGGACTGAAGCTTTCTTT
TRBJ2-5,.,TRBV9,many,CASSVGQQETQYF,TGTGCCAGCAGCGTAGGACAGCAAGAGACCCAGTACTTC
TRBJ2-4,TRBD1,TRBV9,.,CASSHSGGAKNIQYF,TGTGCCAGCAGCCATTCAGGGGGAGCCAAAAACATTCAGTACTTC
TRBJ2-7,TRBD2,TRBV30,few,CAWSKRDSYEQYF,TGTGCCTGGAGTAAGCGGGACTCCTACGAGCAGTACTTC
TRBJ2-2,.,TRBV7-2,.,CASSAFGAFTGELFF,TGTGCCAGCAGCGCCTTTGGGGCGTTCACCGGGGAGCTGTTTTTT
TRBJ1-2,.,TRBV7-9,.,CASSLAEGPYGYTF,TGTGCCAGCAGCTTAGCTGAGGGGCCTTATGGCTACACCTTC
TRBJ2-7,.,TRBV23-1,many,CASSGGEQYF,TGCGCCAGCAGTGGAGGAGAGCAGTACTTC
TRBJ1-2,.,TRBV4-2,few,CASSQPGQSTYGYTF,TGTGCCAGCAGCCAACCCGGACAGAGTACATATGGCTACACCTTC
TRBJ2-7,TRBD2,TRBV14,few,CASSQDSGRFYEQYF,TGTGCCAGCAGCCAAGACAGCGGGAGATTCTACGAGCAGTACTTC
TRBJ1-2,.,TRBV4-3,.,CASRSWKGPNYGYTF,TGCGCCAGCAGGTCTTGGAAGGGACCTAACTATGGCTACACCTTC
TRBJ2-4,.,TRBV7-3,.,CASSLTREENIQYF,TGTGCCAGCAGCTTAACCAGGGAAGAAAACATTCAGTACTTC